One sample yielded the 32 T cell receptor beta chains listed below, sequenced in a study of shared clonotypes between healthy human individuals. TCRdb's table, derived via immunoSEQ multiplex PCR, lists solely in-frame clones and lacks some. This table holds fewer than 600,000 clones, just over 75% found once. The specimen was PBMCs. These receptors were taken from a middle-aged woman in good health. Some clones in this sample may be carry-over from other donors' samples.

The rearrangement joins TRBV7-2 to TRBJ2-3; 10 bases fit TRBD2. CDR3 length equals 15 residues. After removal of 3 bases from V and 0 bases from J, the junction contained 0 bases not matched to a gene. Germline V gene lookup returns CDR1 SGHTA and CDR2 FQGNSA. The CDR3: CASSLGLASTDTQYF. The CDR3 region has the DNA TGTGCCAGCAGCTTGGGACTAGCGAGCACAGATACGCAGTATTTT.

This clone has a single count. DNA for the CDR3: TGTGCCAGCAGCTACCGACGCGCCGGGGAGCTGTTTTTT. It translates to CASSYRRAGELFF. The chain is built from TRBV9 and TRBJ2-2, with D hard to call. The CDR3 runs to 13 residues. Trimming pared 4 bases from V and 6 bases from J, leaving 10 bases between. From germline, CDR1 is SGDLS and CDR2 YYNGEE. Using reference TRBV9 and TRBJ2-2 for the parts outside the CDR3, the full variable domain is DSGVTQTPKHLITATGQRVTLRCSPRSGDLSVYWYQQSLDQGLQFLIQYYNGEERAKGNILERFSAQQFPDLHSELNLSSLELGDSALYFCASSYRRAGELFFGEGSRLTVL.

This clone was observed a few times. This chain joins TRBV6-1 and TRBJ2-7; the D gene is possibly TRBD1 (5 bases). Trimming left V 6 bases short and J 2 bases short, with 17 bases between. The V gene's germline CDR1 is MNHNS and CDR2 SASEGT. There are 15 residues in the CDR3. The CDR3 loop reads CASRENSLGAYEQYF. CDR3 coding DNA: TGTGCCAGCAGAGAAAACAGCCTAGGGGCCTACGAGCAGTACTTC.

The V and J genes are TRBV2 and TRBJ1-2; 9 bases align to TRBD1. Trimming took 5 bases from V and 5 from J; bases not matched to a gene: 3. Germline CDR1 reads SNHLY; CDR2 reads FYNNEI. This CDR3 spans 13 amino acids. The CDR3: CASSQDRGYGYTF. In nucleotides, the CDR3 is TGTGCCAGCAGTCAGGACAGGGGTTATGGCTACACCTTC. The whole variable domain, filled in from reference TRBV2 and TRBJ1-2, reads EPEVTQTPSHQVTQMGQEVILRCVPISNHLYFYWYRQILGQKVEFLVSFYNNEISEKSEIFDDQFSVERPDGSNFTLKIRSTKLEDSAMYFCASSQDRGYGYTFGSGTRLTVV.

The rearrangement joins TRBV5-6 to TRBJ1-4; TRBD1 is a possible D gene (6 bases). V lost 4 bases and J 0 bases, leaving 10 bases between the germline ends. CDR1 is SGHDT and CDR2 is YYEEEE in the germline V gene. This CDR3 is 15 amino acids long. Here the CDR3 reads CASSATGSTNEKLFF. The DNA of the CDR3 is TGTGCCAGCAGCGCGACAGGATCAACTAATGAAAAACTGTTTTTT.

Only a few counts were recorded for this clone. The chain carries TRBV5-1 and TRBJ2-1, with TRBD2 matching over 9 bases. Trimming took 1 base from V and 0 from J; bases not matched to a gene: 8. Germline V lookup: CDR1 SGHRS, CDR2 YFSETQ. The CDR3 sequence is 18 residues long. DNA for the CDR3: TGCGCCAGCAGCTTGAGGGCGGGAGGGGATAGCTCCTACAATGAGCAGTTCTTC. It codes for CASSLRAGGDSSYNEQFF.

In regard to this clone: Just one base apart from a much larger clone, this may be a read error. Other nucleotide sequences from this sample produce the same CDR3. This chain uses TRBV28 with TRBJ2-1; a possible D gene is TRBD1 (7 bases). CDR1 and CDR2 (germline): MDHEN, SYDVKM. The CDR3 totals 17 residues. The CDR3 region is CASSRGELLPDYNEQFF. The DNA of the CDR3 is TGTGCTAGCAGCAGGGGGGAGCTTTTACCCGACTACAATGAGCAGTTCTTC.

The chain has TRBV18 and TRBJ2-3; 10 nucleotides agree with TRBD2. V was pared by 4 bases and J by 0 bases, with 10 bases of the junction left unmatched. The CDR3 loop spans 18 amino acids. CDR1 and CDR2 from the germline V gene are KGHSH and LQKENI. The CDR3 loop reads CASSLPRTSGPSTDTQYF. The DNA for the CDR3 is TGTGCCAGCTCACTCCCTCGGACTAGCGGACCGAGCACAGATACGCAGTATTTT.

This chain links TRBV28 with TRBJ1-1; the D is unclear. CDR3 length: 14 amino acids. The V gene lost 5 bases and the J gene lost 1 base, with 11 bases spanning the gap. Germline V gene lookup returns CDR1 MDHEN and CDR2 SYDVKM. CDR3 region: CASSIHQENTEAFF. CDR3 bases: TGTGCCAGCAGTATTCATCAAGAGAACACTGAAGCTTTCTTT.

This clone was found once. The chain links TRBV11-3 to TRBJ1-2; maybe TRBD1 (5 bases). The V and J ends lost 5 bases and 0 bases respectively, with 16 bases between them. The germline V gene has CDR1 SGHNT and CDR2 YENEEA. The CDR3 totals 16 residues. CDR3 residues: CASSPSTGTTNYGYTF. CDR3 bases: TGTGCCAGCAGCCCCTCTACCGGGACTACTAACTATGGCTACACCTTC. Using reference TRBV11-3 and TRBJ1-2 for the parts outside the CDR3, the full variable domain is EAGVVQSPRYKIIEKKQPVAFWCNPISGHNTLYWYLQNLGQGPELLIRYENEEAVDDSQLPKDRFSAERLKGVDSTLKIQPAELGDSAVYLCASSPSTGTTNYGYTFGSGTRLTVV.

This clone occurred once. This sequence joins TRBV4-2 and TRBJ2-7; D not resolved. This CDR3 comprises 17 residues. Trimming removed 1 base at V and 0 bases at J, with 16 bases between. Germline V lookup: CDR1 LGHNA, CDR2 YNFKEQ. The CDR3 sequence: CASSQVTAGESSYEQYF. The CDR3 nucleotides are TGTGCCAGCAGCCAAGTGACTGCAGGAGAGAGCTCCTACGAGCAGTACTTC.

This sequence joins TRBV6-5 and TRBJ2-5, with 9 bases aligning to TRBD2. The last part of the DNA fits TRBJ2-7 better; the J call may be wrong. This CDR3 spans 15 amino acids. Germline loops: CDR1 MNHEY, CDR2 SVGAGI. The CDR3 region is CASSYSGSGSFEQYF. In DNA form, the CDR3 reads TGTGCCAGCAGTTACTCTGGTAGCGGGAGCTTCGAGCAGTACTTC.

The chain is built from TRBV9 and TRBJ1-1, with a tentative D call TRBD1 (5 bases). V gave up 4 bases and J gave up 7 bases, with 11 bases separating them. The germline V gene encodes CDR1 SGDLS and CDR2 YYNGEE. This CDR3 is built from 12 residues. The CDR3 is CASSLQGGEAFF. The DNA for the CDR3 is TGTGCCAGCAGCCTTCAGGGCGGTGAAGCTTTCTTT.

The CDR3 region has the DNA TGTGCCAGCAGCTTAGCCCATGGGACGGCTGGCGGGGAGCTGTTTTTT. Its translation: CASSLAHGTAGGELFF. This chain connects TRBV7-6 to TRBJ2-2; D tentatively reads TRBD1 or TRBD2 (5 bases each). From germline, CDR1 is SGHVS and CDR2 FNYEAQ. V was pared by 0 bases and J by 7 bases, with 15 bases between. The CDR3 totals 16 residues.

This clone was detected once. This chain links TRBV13 with TRBJ2-6; 8 nucleotides line up with TRBD1. Germline lookup yields CDR1 PRHDT and CDR2 FYEKMQ (reference sequence). This CDR3 spans 16 amino acids. The junction had 4 bases not matched to a gene; V was cut back by 2 bases and J by 4 bases. DNA for the CDR3: TGTGCCAGCAGCTTAAACAGGGGGATGGGGGCCAACGTCCTGACTTTC. This encodes CASSLNRGMGANVLTF.

The chain recombines TRBV4-2 with TRBJ2-3; D may be TRBD1 (6 bases). The CDR3 length is 15 residues. With 1 base removed from V and 5 bases from J, the gap between germline ends came to 13 bases. From germline, CDR1 is LGHNA and CDR2 YNFKEQ. CDR3 sequence (DNA): TGTGCCAGCAGCCAAGCGGGTGAAGGGGGAGATACGCAGTATTTT. Translation gives CASSQAGEGGDTQYF.

This clone was picked up one time. This chain links TRBV10-3 with TRBJ2-1; 13 bases fit TRBD2. This CDR3 spans 17 amino acids. After removal of 4 bases from V and 8 bases from J, the junction contained 11 bases not matched to a gene. Germline CDR1 reads ENHRY; CDR2 reads SYGVKD. This CDR3 is CAISANAGTSGVYEQFF. In DNA, the CDR3 is TGTGCCATCAGTGCCAACGCGGGGACTAGCGGGGTCTATGAGCAGTTCTTC.

This CDR3 reads CASSQGRNQPQHF. DNA for the CDR3: TGTGCCAGCTCACAGGGCCGGAATCAGCCCCAGCATTTT. The V call is TRBV18, the J call TRBJ1-5; D call uncertain. V was trimmed by 4 bases and J by 4 bases, leaving 8 bases between them. This CDR3 has 13 amino acids. Germline loops: CDR1 KGHSH, CDR2 LQKENI.

The CDR3 nucleotides read TGCGCCAGCAGCGTGGACAGGGACTATGGCTACACCTTC. Residues: CASSVDRDYGYTF. The rearrangement uses TRBV4-1 and TRBJ1-2, with 8 bases fitting TRBD1. From germline, CDR1 is MGHRA and CDR2 YSYEKL. This CDR3 spans 13 amino acids. The V segment lost 5 bases and the J segment 3 bases; nucleotides outside the gene matches: 2.

This chain links TRBV28 with TRBJ2-7, with D maybe TRBD2 (5 bases). Germline values: CDR1 MDHEN, CDR2 SYDVKM. Trimming took off 7 bases at V and 8 bases at J, with 15 bases between the two ends. The CDR3 sequence is 12 residues long. CDR3 DNA: TGTGCCAGCACCCCGAAGAGGGAGAAGCAGTACTTC. Protein: CASTPKREKQYF.

The chain recombines TRBV25-1 with TRBJ2-5; 10 bases line up with TRBD2. Germline loops: CDR1 MGHDK, CDR2 SYGVNS. The CDR3 extends over 13 amino acids. V lost 10 bases, J lost 5 bases, and 7 bases stayed unmatched. The chain's CDR3 is CATTSGKGETQYF. In nucleotides, the CDR3 is TGTGCCACTACTAGCGGGAAGGGGGAGACCCAGTACTTC.

This clone was recorded once. This sequence joins TRBV30 and TRBJ2-5; D uncertain. The end of the DNA is better explained by TRBJ2-7, so the J call may be wrong. The CDR3 runs 12 residues. Germline V gives CDR1 GTSNPN, CDR2 SVGIG (reference sequence). CDR3 nucleotide sequence: TGTGCCTGGAGTGGGGTTTCCTACGAGCAGTACTTC. Its protein is CAWSGVSYEQYF.

The CDR3 here is CASSPESQETQYF. CDR3 nucleotide sequence: TGTGCCAGCAGCCCTGAGAGTCAAGAGACCCAGTACTTC. This sequence joins TRBV5-4 and TRBJ2-5, with no clear D. CDR3 length equals 13 residues. Germline-derived CDR1 and CDR2 are SGHNT and YYREEE (reference sequence). V was trimmed by 4 bases and J by 2 bases, leaving 9 bases between them.

The J gene is TRBJ2-2, the V gene TRBV5-1; D is possibly TRBD1 (6 bases). V was cut by 0 bases and J by 5 bases, with 11 bases left in between. Germline CDR1 SGHRS, CDR2 YFSETQ. The CDR3 extends over 15 amino acids. This CDR3 is CASSLDRVETGELFF. CDR3 in DNA: TGCGCCAGCAGCTTGGACAGGGTTGAGACCGGGGAGCTGTTTTTT.

Regarding this clone: The likely explanation is a read error, given a far larger clone one base away. The sample contains more than one DNA sequence encoding this CDR3. This chain joins TRBV7-3 and TRBJ1-4, with a tentative D call TRBD1 (5 bases). Germline lookup yields CDR1 SGHTA and CDR2 FQGTGA. The CDR3 length is 16 residues. The CDR3 bases are TGTGCCAGCAGCTCTCGGGACCCTGCAACTAATGAAAAACTATTTTTT. This encodes CASSSRDPATNEKLFF.

This clone appeared once. This chain uses TRBV6-1 with TRBJ2-1; D is tentatively TRBD1 or TRBD2 (7 bases each). Trimming removed 0 bases from V and 8 bases from J, with 14 bases in between. CDR1 and CDR2 from the germline V gene are MNHNS and SASEGT. CDR3 length: 15 residues. CDR3 nucleotides: TGTGCCAGCAGTGAAGCGGTCCAGGGGGGGTATGAGCAGTTCTTC. Its translation is CASSEAVQGGYEQFF.

The rearrangement links TRBV30 to TRBJ2-7; 7 bases are a match to TRBD1. The CDR3 loop spans 12 amino acids. The germline gives CDR1 GTSNPN, CDR2 SVGIG (reference sequence). The trim removed 5 bases at V and 7 bases at J, leaving 8 bases unmatched. CDR3 coding DNA: TGTGCCTGGGGGGACAGTGCCGGTGAGCAGTACTTC. It yields the protein CAWGDSAGEQYF.

V gene TRBV5-1 combines with J gene TRBJ2-1, with 7 bases aligning to TRBD2. Germline CDR1 SGHRS, CDR2 YFSETQ. There are 15 residues in the CDR3. V lost 4 bases to trimming and J lost 9 bases; unmatched junction nucleotides: 13. The CDR3 DNA is TGCGCCAGCAGCAATTCTAGCGGACACTCGGTTGAGCAGTTCTTC. As protein: CASSNSSGHSVEQFF. The full variable domain, its missing parts supplied by reference TRBV5-1 and TRBJ2-1, is KAGVTQTPRYLIKTRGQQVTLSCSPISGHRSVSWYQQTPGQGLQFLFEYFSETQRNKGNFPGRFSGRQFSNSRSEMNVSTLELGDSALYLCASSNSSGHSVEQFFGPGTRLTVL.

The chain recombines TRBV5-1 with TRBJ2-5, with D maybe TRBD2 (5 bases). The length of the CDR3 is 17 residues. Germline lookup yields CDR1 SGHRS and CDR2 YFSETQ. Trimming took 1 base from V and 4 from J, leaving 20 bases between them. CDR3 residues: CASSLYAGSGSGETQYF. CDR3 bases: TGCGCCAGCAGCTTGTACGCGGGTAGTGGTTCGGGAGAGACCCAGTACTTC. The full variable domain, its missing parts supplied by reference TRBV5-1 and TRBJ2-5, is KAGVTQTPRYLIKTRGQQVTLSCSPISGHRSVSWYQQTPGQGLQFLFEYFSETQRNKGNFPGRFSGRQFSNSRSEMNVSTLELGDSALYLCASSLYAGSGSGETQYFGPGTRLLVL.

In its sample, this clone was seen a few times. This chain connects TRBV5-4 to TRBJ2-2, with 10 nucleotides matching TRBD2. The V gene's germline CDR1 is SGHNT and CDR2 YYREEE (reference sequence). The V gene end was trimmed by 1 base and the J gene end by 6 bases; junction bases not matched to a gene: 9. The CDR3 loop spans 17 amino acids. CDR3 protein: CASSLLGLAGVAGELFF. The CDR3 coding sequence is TGTGCCAGCAGCTTGCTGGGGCTAGCGGGAGTTGCCGGGGAGCTGTTTTTT. Together with reference TRBV5-4 and TRBJ2-2, the CDR3 gives the full variable domain: ETGVTQSPTHLIKTRGQQVTLRCSSQSGHNTVSWYQQALGQGPQFIFQYYREEENGRGNFPPRFSGLQFPNYSSELNVNALELDDSALYLCASSLLGLAGVAGELFFGEGSRLTVL.

The chain has TRBV5-6 and TRBJ2-5, with 10 bases that match TRBD1. V lost 6 bases and J lost 5; bases outside the gene matches: 4. The CDR3 spans 13 residues. Looked up from germline, CDR1 is SGHDT and CDR2 is YYEEEE. The CDR3 nucleotides read TGTGCCAGCACGAGGACAGGGGGGGAGACCCAGTACTTC. Residues: CASTRTGGETQYF.

The V call is TRBV19, the J call TRBJ2-5; perhaps D is TRBD1 or TRBD2 (5 bases each). The CDR3 extends over 14 amino acids. Trimming removed 5 bases from V and 5 bases from J, with 15 bases in between. Germline values: CDR1 LNHDA, CDR2 SQIVND (reference sequence). CDR3 residues: CASSPRGRRETQYF. CDR3 DNA sequence: TGTGCCAGTAGTCCCCGGGGCCGGCGGGAGACCCAGTACTTC.